This TCR beta chain was captured in a study of blood T cell repertoires in COVID-19. Study summary: COVID-19 samples from acute and convalescent phases originated in the United States, Italy and Spain. PBMCs, B-cell-depleted T cells, or T cells were the source of the cDNA or gDNA that made up the material.

V was pared by 3 bases and J by 4 bases, with 16 bases between. This CDR3 spans 16 amino acids. Per the germline V gene, CDR1 is SGHTA and CDR2 is FQGNSA. The assay was immunoSEQ multiplex PCR, and TCRdb's table has in-frame clones only and misses some. The sample has a few hundred thousand clones; 84% are singletons. Membership in each cohort depended on participant-reported clinical history. Recovery among Cohort 3 donors was established by two negative PCRs, clearance, or symptom resolution. V and J are TRBV7-2 and TRBJ1-3; tentatively, D is TRBD1 (6 bases). The TCR was taken from a man aged 50 to 59 who had recovered from COVID-19. The sequencing sample was made of PBMCs or T cells enriched from blood (not recorded which). This CDR3 reads CASSFSGRGSGNTIYF. The CDR3 coding sequence is TGTGCCAGCAGCTTCAGCGGAAGGGGGTCCGGAAACACCATATATTTT.